The entry below gives a single TCR beta chain sequence along with its context. What it binds is unknown. Measured with immunoSEQ multiplex PCR; TCRdb has only the in-frame clones, and not every one. This sample has roughly 61,000 clones, with about four fifths found just once. The V gene's germline CDR1 is MGHDK and CDR2 SYGVNS. The CDR3 sequence is 18 residues long. Trimming took 4 bases from V and 0 from J; bases not matched to a gene: 8. The sample belongs to a study of T cells in localized non-small cell lung cancer. Study-level results: Tumor showed lower T cell clonality than uninvolved adjacent lung, where it was highest. Among the top 100 tumor clones, a median about 60 appeared in adjacent lung.

The chain joins TRBV25-1 to TRBJ2-6, with TRBD2 identical over 8 bases. Sequencing used PBMCs, obtained before any cancer treatment. The sequence came from a man between 40 and 70 years old with stage II lung adenocarcinoma. CDR3 residues: CASSGGRRIYSGANVLTF. In DNA, the CDR3 is TGTGCCAGCAGTGGCGGGAGGCGCATTTACTCTGGGGCCAACGTCCTGACTTTC.